This note documents a single TCR beta chain sequence. Its antigen is unknown. This specimen belongs to a study of OX40 agonist ivuxolimab in advanced cancers. Overall study: The dose of intravenous ivuxolimab that patients received every 2 weeks ranged from 0.01 to 10 mg/kg. The study, taken as a whole, reports: Certain nonresponding patients likewise had low normalized T-cell clonal expansion. At doses 0.1 to 3.0 mg/kg, CD4+ and CD8+ clones expanded.

The method was immunoSEQ multiplex PCR; TCRdb's version includes in-frame clones alone and lacks a portion of them. In the table there are approximately 20,000 clones, roughly 78% of which are singletons. Trimming took off 1 base at V and 5 bases at J, with 14 bases between the two ends. CDR1 SNHLY and CDR2 FYNNEI come from the germline V gene. This CDR3 comprises 15 residues. The chain uses TRBV2 and TRBJ2-5; D unclear. This TCR was sampled from an adult with an advanced solid tumor such as melanoma, head and neck, liver or kidney cancer. Sequencing was performed on CD4+ or CD8+ T cells sorted from blood, taken in a trial of the OX40 agonist ivuxolimab. The CDR3 DNA reads as TGTGCCAGCAGTGAAGAAGGAAGGGCTGGGGAGACCCAGTACTTC. This gives the protein CASSEEGRAGETQYF. Full variable domain (remainder filled in from reference TRBV2 and TRBJ2-5): EPEVTQTPSHQVTQMGQEVILRCVPISNHLYFYWYRQILGQKVEFLVSFYNNEISEKSEIFDDQFSVERPDGSNFTLKIRSTKLEDSAMYFCASSEEGRAGETQYFGPGTRLLVL.